This T cell receptor (beta chain) was sequenced in a study of PD-1 blockade in classical Hodgkin lymphoma. Measured with immunoSEQ multiplex PCR; TCRdb has only the in-frame clones, and not every one. The table has roughly 3,000 clones, about 69% seen once; the top ten hold approximately 25%. Germline V lookup: CDR1 LGHNA, CDR2 YNFKEQ. The trim removed 11 bases at V and 7 bases at J, leaving 9 bases unmatched. The CDR3 sequence is 12 residues long. Time point indicated: cycle 4 day 1 (C4D1), after more than 5 weeks of nivolumab. Every patient was affected by relapse after autologous stem cell transplantation, while exposure to brentuximab vedotin was not uniform. Magnetic negative selection, applied to thawed PBMCs, was used to isolate the CD8+ T cells.

The gene calls are TRBV4-2 and TRBJ2-7; 9 nucleotides agree with TRBD2. This receptor was taken from a human donor with classical Hodgkin lymphoma. The sequenced sample was CD8+ T cells from blood, obtained before the fourth cycle of nivolumab. The DNA of the CDR3 is TGTGCCGCCGGGCTAGCGGGGAGGGAGCAGTACTTC. Protein sequence: CAAGLAGREQYF.